One sample yielded the 26 T cell receptor beta chains listed below, sequenced in a study of blood T cell repertoires in COVID-19. TCRdb keeps only in-frame clones here, not all; method: immunoSEQ multiplex PCR. The data contain 150,000 to 200,000 clones, around 80% of them singletons. Specimen: peripheral blood. The receptors here all came from a woman at least 80 years old with acute or convalescent COVID-19.

In its sample, this clone was seen once. V is TRBV7-9 and J is TRBJ2-1, with 11 bases lining up with TRBD1. The CDR3 covers 16 residues. V shed 4 bases, J shed 2 bases, and the junction held 4 bases outside the gene matches. Germline CDR1 and CDR2: SEHNR and FQNEAQ (reference sequence). In DNA, the CDR3 is TGTGCCAGCAGCTCGTGGACAGGGGGCACCTACAATGAGCAGTTCTTC. Its translation: CASSSWTGGTYNEQFF.

The V gene is TRBV5-1, the J gene TRBJ2-7; the match to TRBD1 covers 11 bases. J was trimmed by 3 bases and V by 5 bases; bases with no gene match: 7. The CDR3 is made up of 15 amino acids. The germline CDR1 and CDR2 sequences are SGHRS and YFSETQ. CDR3 sequence reads: CASSYGTGGFYEQYF. The CDR3 bases are TGCGCCAGCAGTTATGGGACAGGGGGGTTCTACGAGCAGTACTTC.

Note on this clone: One end of the junction does not line up with germline, which may come from a read error. The chain uses TRBV6-5 and TRBJ1-5; D perhaps matches TRBD1 (5 bases). The CDR3 is 15 residues long. Per the germline V gene, CDR1 is MNHEY and CDR2 is SVGAGI. The CDR3 DNA reads as TGTGCCAGCAGTGACTCATGGGGGAGGGATCAGCCCCAGCATTTT. Translation: CASSDSWGRDQPQHF.

This clone was seen just once. The rearrangement links TRBV5-4 to TRBJ2-5; 12 positions agree with TRBD2. The germline gives CDR1 SGHNT, CDR2 YYREEE (reference sequence). This CDR3 is built from 16 residues. J gave up 4 bases and V 4 bases, and 8 bases lay outside the gene matches. The DNA of the CDR3 is TGTGCCAGCAGCCCCTACCTAGCGGGGGGGGGAGAGACCCAGTACTTC. This encodes CASSPYLAGGGETQYF.

The chain joins TRBV5-1 to TRBJ1-1, with 7 bases aligning to TRBD1. The V segment lost 1 base and the J segment 1 base; nucleotides outside the gene matches: 1. The germline gives CDR1 SGHRS, CDR2 YFSETQ. The CDR3 length is 14 residues. The CDR3 sequence is CASSLTGENTEAFF. CDR3 nucleotides: TGCGCCAGCAGCTTGACAGGGGAGAACACTGAAGCTTTCTTT.

The V and J genes are TRBV5-1 and TRBJ1-2, with no clear D. This CDR3 is 14 amino acids long. The V gene's germline CDR1 is SGHRS and CDR2 YFSETQ. V was trimmed by 4 bases and J by 3 bases, leaving 13 bases between them. The CDR3 reads CASSTENPYYGYTF. For the CDR3, the DNA is TGCGCCAGCAGCACCGAGAACCCATACTATGGCTACACCTTC.

This chain links TRBV4-2 with TRBJ1-2; 8 bases match TRBD1. The trim removed 1 base at V and 3 bases at J, leaving 7 bases unmatched. CDR1 is LGHNA and CDR2 is YNFKEQ in the germline V gene. There are 16 residues in the CDR3. DNA of the CDR3: TGTGCCAGCAGCCAAGGAGACAGGGGATTAGACTATGGCTACACCTTC. As protein: CASSQGDRGLDYGYTF.

The rearrangement uses TRBV29-1 and TRBJ1-1; possible D gene TRBD1, 6 bases. CDR3 length: 14 residues. Between the trimmed V and J ends, which lost 7 bases and 1 base, there was a span of 16 bases. Germline V lookup: CDR1 SQVTM, CDR2 ANQGSEA. The CDR3 reads CSGGGAHSNTEAFF. The CDR3 region has the DNA TGCAGCGGGGGGGGCGCCCACTCGAACACTGAAGCTTTCTTT.

This clone was counted a few times. The DNA for the CDR3 is TGTGCCAGCATGGTGACAGCCGGGTCAGGGAATTCACCCCTCCACTTT. Protein sequence: CASMVTAGSGNSPLHF. J is TRBJ1-6 and V is TRBV6-6; possible D gene TRBD1, 5 bases. The CDR3 contains 16 residues. V lost 7 bases to trimming and J lost 7 bases, with 20 bases between them. Germline loops: CDR1 MNHNY, CDR2 SVGAGI (reference sequence).

V usage is TRBV28 and J usage is TRBJ2-1, with D unclear. Germline CDR1 MDHEN, CDR2 SYDVKM. The V and J ends lost 3 bases and 4 bases respectively, with 7 bases between them. This CDR3 comprises 13 residues. DNA for the CDR3: TGTGCCAGCAGTTTCGACGGGTACAATGAGCAGTTCTTC. Translated, it gives CASSFDGYNEQFF.

This chain links TRBV3-1 (or the pseudogene TRBV3-2) with TRBJ2-5, with D uncertain. The CDR3 has 15 amino acids. V lost 1 base and J 3 bases, leaving 12 bases between the germline ends. Germline CDR1 is LGHDT and CDR2 is YNNKEL (reference sequence). Written as DNA, the CDR3 is TGTGCCAGCAGCCAAGTTTTTTTGACAAAAGAGACCCAGTACTTC. Translated, it gives CASSQVFLTKETQYF.

The chain joins TRBV6-5 to TRBJ2-7, with D maybe TRBD1 (6 bases). The CDR3 extends over 13 amino acids. Trimming stripped 6 bases from V and 0 bases from J, with 9 bases between. Per the germline V gene, CDR1 is MNHEY and CDR2 is SVGAGI. CDR3 protein: CASRDRYSYEQYF. The DNA of the CDR3 is TGTGCCAGCAGGGACAGATACTCCTACGAGCAGTACTTC.

A few counts support this clone. At one of its ends the junction is not consistent with the germline gene, which may arise from a read error. The chain joins TRBV18 to TRBJ2-7, with 9 bases lining up with TRBD2. The germline gives CDR1 KGHSH, CDR2 LQKENI. The CDR3 sequence is 14 residues long. CDR3 protein: CASSTRVVSGRLNF. For the CDR3, the DNA is TGTGCCAGCTCAACCAGGGTGGTTAGCGGGAGATTAAACTTC.

V usage is TRBV11-2 and J usage is TRBJ2-2; no clear D gene. V was cut by 2 bases and J by 5 bases, with 6 bases left in between. This CDR3 comprises 13 residues. Germline CDR1 SGHAT, CDR2 FQNNGV. CDR3 sequence: CASSLLRTGELFF. CDR3 bases: TGTGCCAGCAGCTTATTACGGACCGGGGAGCTGTTTTTT.

The rearrangement joins TRBV25-1 to TRBJ2-1, with D tentatively TRBD1 (6 bases). V was pared by 0 bases and J by 7 bases, with 7 bases between. This CDR3 has 13 residues. Per the germline V gene, CDR1 is MGHDK and CDR2 is SYGVNS. As DNA, the CDR3 is TGTGCCAGCAGTGAATACGGACAGAATGAGCAGTTCTTC. Translated: CASSEYGQNEQFF.

The chain combines TRBV9 with TRBJ1-2, with 8 bases aligning to TRBD1. Germline V gene data show CDR1 as SGDLS and CDR2 as YYNGEE. J was trimmed by 8 bases and V by 3 bases; bases with no gene match: 6. The CDR3 covers 13 residues. The CDR3 DNA is TGTGCCAGCAGCGCGGGACAGGCTGGCGGCTACACCTTC. Translating it yields CASSAGQAGGYTF. The complete variable domain, with remaining parts taken from reference TRBV9 and TRBJ1-2, reads DSGVTQTPKHLITATGQRVTLRCSPRSGDLSVYWYQQSLDQGLQFLIQYYNGEERAKGNILERFSAQQFPDLHSELNLSSLELGDSALYFCASSAGQAGGYTFGSGTRLTVV.

The gene calls are TRBV3-1 (or the pseudogene TRBV3-2) and TRBJ2-3; TRBD2 is a possible D gene (5 bases). Germline loops: CDR1 LGHDT, CDR2 YNNKEL (reference sequence). V was cut by 0 bases and J by 2 bases, with 15 bases left in between. The CDR3 is 17 residues long. The CDR3 DNA reads TGTGCCAGCAGCCAAGACTATCCGGGATCCCCCACAGATACGCAGTATTTT. Its protein product is CASSQDYPGSPTDTQYF.

This clone has a handful of counts. This chain uses TRBV5-1 with TRBJ1-4; 8 bases are a match to TRBD1. The junction had 8 bases not matched to a gene; V was cut back by 4 bases and J by 12 bases. CDR1 and CDR2 from the germline V gene are SGHRS and YFSETQ. This CDR3 is built from 13 residues. The DNA of the CDR3 is TGCGCCAGCAGCCCGTCGACAGGGGAGCAACTGTTTTTT. It is translated as CASSPSTGEQLFF.

This clone was seen once. The CDR3 DNA follows: TGTGCCATCAGCGCCCGGGACAGGGTGGGGAACACTGAAGCTTTCTTT. Protein: CAISARDRVGNTEAFF. The chain recombines TRBV10-3 with TRBJ1-1; 9 positions agree with TRBD1. Germline assignment: CDR1 ENHRY and CDR2 SYGVKD. The ends lost 6 bases at V and 1 base at J; junction bases unmatched: 9. This CDR3 has 16 amino acids.

The V and J genes are TRBV28 and TRBJ1-6; possibly TRBD1 for D (6 bases). Trimming stripped 6 bases from V and 4 bases from J, with 10 bases between. The CDR3 extends over 14 amino acids. Looked up from germline, CDR1 is MDHEN and CDR2 is SYDVKM. CDR3 sequence reads: CASSPGQYNSPLHF. CDR3 nucleotide sequence: TGTGCCAGCAGCCCCGGACAGTATAATTCACCCCTCCACTTT.

This rearrangement joins TRBV11-2 to TRBJ2-1; 11 nucleotides match TRBD2. Germline V CDR1 and CDR2: SGHAT, FQNNGV. The CDR3 length is 18 residues. V lost 5 bases to trimming and J lost 0 bases; unmatched junction nucleotides: 9. The CDR3 region is CASSRRLAGMDSYNEQFF. The CDR3 nucleotides are TGTGCCAGCAGCCGAAGACTAGCGGGAATGGACTCCTACAATGAGCAGTTCTTC. The variable domain in full, with the rest retrieved from reference TRBV11-2 and TRBJ2-1, is EAGVAQSPRYKIIEKRQSVAFWCNPISGHATLYWYQQILGQGPKLLIQFQNNGVVDDSQLPKDRFSAERLKGVDSTLKIQPAKLEDSAVYLCASSRRLAGMDSYNEQFFGPGTRLTVL.

The chain couples TRBV28 to TRBJ2-7, with a possible D match to TRBD1 (7 bases). Germline V gene sequence: CDR1 MDHEN, CDR2 SYDVKM. The CDR3 runs 14 residues. Deletions cut 6 bases from V and 2 bases from J, with 14 bases between. CDR3 in DNA: TGTGCCAGCAGCAGGGGGACTCCGACCTACGAGCAGTACTTC. Amino acid sequence: CASSRGTPTYEQYF.

V and J are TRBV2 and TRBJ1-3; D might be TRBD1 (5 bases). Trimming took 7 bases from V and 4 from J, leaving 17 bases between them. The germline V gene has CDR1 SNHLY and CDR2 FYNNEI. The CDR3 spans 15 residues. The CDR3 reads CASTLQGLSGNTIYF. The CDR3 DNA is TGTGCCAGCACCCTTCAGGGACTCTCCGGAAACACCATATATTTT.

The V and J genes are TRBV27 and TRBJ1-4; D gene ambiguous. The ends were cut back, 5 bases at V and 7 bases at J, with 17 bases in the middle. This CDR3 is built from 15 residues. Germline values: CDR1 MNHEY, CDR2 SMNVEV (reference sequence). CDR3 loop: CASSPRNGGGEKLFF. CDR3 nucleotide sequence: TGTGCCAGCAGTCCACGGAACGGAGGAGGTGAAAAACTGTTTTTT.

The V gene is TRBV4-3, the J gene TRBJ1-2; no firm D call. The CDR3 runs to 16 residues. Between the trimmed V and J ends, which lost 0 bases and 2 bases, there was a span of 13 bases. CDR1 is LGHNA, CDR2 YSLEER, per germline. CDR3 amino acids: CASSQDSTAVNYGYTF. CDR3 coding DNA: TGCGCCAGCAGCCAAGATTCAACAGCAGTCAACTATGGCTACACCTTC.

The chain is built from TRBV18 and TRBJ1-5, with D maybe TRBD1 (5 bases). The length of the CDR3 is 14 residues. Germline CDR1 and CDR2: KGHSH and LQKENI. V shed 4 bases and J shed 4 bases, with 11 bases lying between them. The CDR3 reads CASSQDSRNQPQHF. The CDR3 coding sequence is TGTGCCAGCTCACAAGACAGTAGAAATCAGCCCCAGCATTTT.